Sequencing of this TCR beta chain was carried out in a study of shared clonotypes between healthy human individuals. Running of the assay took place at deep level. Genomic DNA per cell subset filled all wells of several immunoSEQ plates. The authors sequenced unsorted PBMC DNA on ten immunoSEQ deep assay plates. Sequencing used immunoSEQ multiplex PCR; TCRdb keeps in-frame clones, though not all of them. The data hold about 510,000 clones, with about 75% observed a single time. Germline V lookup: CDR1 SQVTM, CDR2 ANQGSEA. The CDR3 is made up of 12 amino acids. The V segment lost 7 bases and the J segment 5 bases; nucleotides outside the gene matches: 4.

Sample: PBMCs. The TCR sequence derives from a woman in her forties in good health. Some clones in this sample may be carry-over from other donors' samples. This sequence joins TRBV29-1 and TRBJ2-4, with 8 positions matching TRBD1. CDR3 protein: CSAETGENIQYF. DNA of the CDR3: TGCAGCGCGGAGACAGGGGAAAACATTCAGTACTTC.